These 32 T cell receptor beta chains came from one sample sequenced in a study of T cell responses to AZD1222 COVID-19 vaccine. Profiling relied on immunoSEQ multiplex PCR, and the TCRdb table lists in-frame clones only, not all of them. The sample carries about 85,000 clones, roughly 90% recorded once. Sequencing used peripheral blood, obtained on day 0 of AZD1222 vaccination. The origin of the receptors is an adult in good health.

The table lists this clone with a few counts. The V and J genes are TRBV28 and TRBJ2-7; the match to TRBD2 covers 10 bases. The CDR3 has 19 amino acids. Germline trimming cut 3 bases from V and 5 bases from J; bases unmatched to any gene: 19. Germline V lookup: CDR1 MDHEN, CDR2 SYDVKM. As DNA, the CDR3 is TGTGCCAGCAGTTTCGTCCTGAGGCTAGCGGGAGTCCCAAGCCACGAGCAGTACTTC. Amino acids: CASSFVLRLAGVPSHEQYF. Filled out from reference TRBV28 and TRBJ2-7, the complete variable domain reads DVKVTQSSRYLVKRTGEKVFLECVQDMDHENMFWYRQDPGLGLRLIYFSYDVKMKEKGDIPEGYSVSREKKERFSLILESASTNQTSMYLCASSFVLRLAGVPSHEQYFGPGTRLTVT.

The chain couples TRBV7-8 to TRBJ1-2, with unresolved D. Trimming stripped 4 bases from V and 4 bases from J, with 22 bases between. Germline V gene lookup returns CDR1 SGHVS and CDR2 FQNEAQ. The CDR3 extends over 17 amino acids. The CDR3 region has the DNA TGTGCCAGCAGCTATAGTGGGCGTATTGGAGGGTTCTATGGCTACACCTTC. This sequence encodes CASSYSGRIGGFYGYTF.

The chain employs TRBV6-1 and TRBJ1-5, with D hard to call. The CDR3 runs to 14 residues. The V gene lost 3 bases and the J gene lost 0 bases, with 6 bases spanning the gap. Germline V lookup: CDR1 MNHNS, CDR2 SASEGT. CDR3 sequence: CASSEGYSNQPQHF. DNA of the CDR3: TGTGCCAGCAGTGAGGGTTATAGCAATCAGCCCCAGCATTTT.

J is TRBJ2-3 and V is TRBV27, with D possibly called TRBD1 or TRBD2 (5 bases each). The CDR3 loop spans 15 amino acids. From germline, CDR1 is MNHEY and CDR2 SMNVEV (reference sequence). V shed 5 bases and J shed 0 bases, with 12 bases lying between them. The CDR3 region is CASSQGPLSTDTQYF. CDR3 in DNA: TGTGCCAGCAGTCAGGGACCCTTGAGCACAGATACGCAGTATTTT.

Notes on this clone: An end of the junction differs from the germline gene, which may be a read error. J is TRBJ2-5 and V is TRBV19; tentatively, D is TRBD1 (5 bases). The CDR3 spans 13 residues. Germline V gene lookup returns CDR1 LNHDA and CDR2 SQIVND (reference sequence). The CDR3 region has the DNA TGTGCCAGTAGTATAGACCAGGGAATAACATTGGACTTC. Protein sequence: CASSIDQGITLDF.

The rearrangement links TRBV6-4 to TRBJ1-2; perhaps TRBD1 as D (5 bases). Trimming shortened V by 5 bases and J by 2 bases, and 12 bases separated the two germline ends. The CDR3 has 14 amino acids. Germline V gives CDR1 MRHNA, CDR2 SNTAGT. Written as DNA, the CDR3 is TGTGCCAGCAGTCCCGGGACCGAGAACTATGGCTACACCTTC. It yields the protein CASSPGTENYGYTF.

CDR3 region: CSVEGTGGFGGELFF. The DNA for the CDR3 is TGCAGCGTTGAAGGGACAGGGGGCTTTGGTGGGGAGCTGTTTTTT. This chain connects TRBV29-1 to TRBJ2-2; 11 bases are shared with TRBD1. The ends lost 1 base at V and 8 bases at J; junction bases unmatched: 6. CDR1 and CDR2 (germline): SQVTM, ANQGSEA. The CDR3 covers 15 residues.

V and J are TRBV11-2 and TRBJ2-7; the match to TRBD2 covers 12 bases. V lost 5 bases and J lost 7; bases outside the gene matches: 6. CDR3 length equals 14 residues. The germline V gene encodes CDR1 SGHAT and CDR2 FQNNGV. The CDR3 region has the DNA TGTGCCAGCAGCCGAGGGACTAGCGGGCGAGAGCAGTACTTC. Encoded protein: CASSRGTSGREQYF.

V is TRBV6-5 and J is TRBJ2-7, with 7 bases that match TRBD1. In germline, CDR1 is MNHEY, CDR2 SVGAGI. CDR3 length: 13 residues. Trimming cost V 5 bases and J 5 bases; bases outside gene matches: 6. The CDR3 protein is CASSPRTGDEQYF. In DNA form, the CDR3 reads TGTGCCAGCAGTCCCCGGACAGGCGACGAGCAGTACTTC.

This clone was seen a handful of times. The chain has TRBV9 and TRBJ2-3; D possibly corresponds to TRBD1 (6 bases). Looked up from germline, CDR1 is SGDLS and CDR2 is YYNGEE. The CDR3 extends over 15 amino acids. With 4 bases removed from V and 0 bases from J, the gap between germline ends came to 12 bases. The CDR3 sequence: CASSNGQTSTDTQYF. The CDR3 coding sequence is TGTGCCAGCAGCAACGGACAGACTAGCACAGATACGCAGTATTTT. Complete variable domain (other parts from reference TRBV9 and TRBJ2-3): DSGVTQTPKHLITATGQRVTLRCSPRSGDLSVYWYQQSLDQGLQFLIQYYNGEERAKGNILERFSAQQFPDLHSELNLSSLELGDSALYFCASSNGQTSTDTQYFGPGTRLTVL.

The rearrangement links TRBV5-1 to TRBJ2-1; D is possibly TRBD2 (6 bases). With 4 bases removed from V and 6 bases from J, the gap between germline ends came to 14 bases. The CDR3 totals 14 residues. Germline CDR1 is SGHRS and CDR2 is YFSETQ. The CDR3 loop reads CASSPTTSTNEQFF. The CDR3 coding sequence is TGCGCCAGCAGCCCGACCACTAGCACCAATGAGCAGTTCTTC.

The J gene is TRBJ2-7, the V gene TRBV6-2 or TRBV6-3; D is undetermined. Between the trimmed V and J ends, which lost 5 bases and 2 bases, there was a span of 7 bases. There are 12 residues in the CDR3. Germline CDR1 is MNHEY and CDR2 is SVGEGT. CDR3 region: CASSPVPYEQYF. CDR3 coding DNA: TGTGCCAGCAGTCCCGTACCCTACGAGCAGTACTTC.

This clone was seen only once. The V and J genes are TRBV30 and TRBJ2-5; D possibly corresponds to TRBD2 (7 bases). CDR3 length: 14 amino acids. The germline V gene has CDR1 GTSNPN and CDR2 SVGIG (reference sequence). V shed 4 bases and J shed 2 bases, with 14 bases lying between them. The CDR3 DNA reads as TGTGCCTGGAATCGGGGGGCGGCTCAAGAGACCCAGTACTTC. It codes for CAWNRGAAQETQYF.

A few counts support this clone. This chain links TRBV28 with TRBJ1-6, with D hard to call. The CDR3 spans 14 residues. Germline-derived CDR1 and CDR2 are MDHEN and SYDVKM. V shed 8 bases and J shed 1 base, with 9 bases lying between them. The CDR3 DNA is TGTGCCAGCTCCGTGATGTCCTATAATTCACCCCTCCACTTT. Its translation: CASSVMSYNSPLHF.

This clone was observed once. This chain joins TRBV24-1 and TRBJ1-5; D uncertain. Germline-derived CDR1 and CDR2 are KGHDR and SFDVKD. V was shortened by 6 bases and J by 2 bases, with 7 bases between the two germline ends. The CDR3 consists of 13 residues. The CDR3 loop reads CATSIGGNQPQHF. The CDR3 DNA is TGTGCCACCAGTATCGGAGGCAATCAGCCCCAGCATTTT.

This chain joins TRBV5-8 and TRBJ2-3; no reliable D call. The germline V gene has CDR1 SGHTS and CDR2 YDEGEE. The CDR3 sequence is 13 residues long. V lost 1 base and J lost 1, with 4 bases in between. CDR3 sequence: CASSLTRTDTQYF. DNA for the CDR3: TGTGCCAGCAGCTTGACCCGCACAGATACGCAGTATTTT.

This chain connects TRBV11-2 to TRBJ2-7, with D unclear. Trimming pared 7 bases from V and 6 bases from J, leaving 13 bases between. The CDR3 runs to 12 residues. CDR1 and CDR2 (germline): SGHAT, FQNNGV. For the CDR3, the DNA is TGTGCCAGCACCCGCGACTCGCCCGAGCAGTACTTC. Protein: CASTRDSPEQYF.

The rearrangement links TRBV18 to TRBJ1-2; D may be TRBD1 (5 bases). CDR1 is KGHSH, CDR2 LQKENI, per germline. This CDR3 region has 15 residues. Trimming stripped 2 bases from V and 5 bases from J, with 15 bases between. DNA for the CDR3: TGTGCCAGCTCACCAAGGGAACGGGGGTCGTATGGCTACACCTTC. It specifies CASSPRERGSYGYTF.

This rearrangement joins TRBV19 to TRBJ1-1; no clear D gene. This CDR3 is built from 11 residues. Germline V gene sequence: CDR1 LNHDA, CDR2 SQIVND (reference sequence). V lost 7 bases and J lost 1, with 4 bases in between. The CDR3 loop reads CASTTNTEAFF. CDR3 coding DNA: TGTGCCAGTACGACGAACACTGAAGCTTTCTTT. Full variable domain (rest looked up from reference TRBV19 and TRBJ1-1): DGGITQSPKYLFRKEGQNVTLSCEQNLNHDAMYWYRQDPGQGLRLIYYSQIVNDFQKGDIAEGYSVSREKKESFPLTVTSAQKNPTAFYLCASTTNTEAFFGQGTRLTVV.

The chain carries TRBV4-1 and TRBJ1-1; D remains unclear. Germline-derived CDR1 and CDR2 are MGHRA and YSYEKL. This CDR3 has 15 amino acids. V was clipped by 0 bases and J by 4 bases, with 12 bases between them. CDR3 protein: CASSQEEGRLTEAFF. DNA for the CDR3: TGCGCCAGCAGCCAAGAGGAGGGCCGGCTCACTGAAGCTTTCTTT.

The chain joins TRBV27 to TRBJ2-5; maybe TRBD2 (6 bases). V shed 8 bases and J shed 1 base, with 14 bases lying between them. Germline-derived CDR1 and CDR2 are MNHEY and SMNVEV (reference sequence). The CDR3 extends over 14 amino acids. CDR3 residues: CASGRRGAQETQYF. The CDR3 DNA reads TGTGCCAGCGGGAGGAGAGGGGCCCAAGAGACCCAGTACTTC.

V is TRBV29-1 and J is TRBJ2-5, with 9 bases matching TRBD2. Losses at the gene ends were 8 bases for V and 1 base for J; bases not matched to a gene: 17. From germline, CDR1 is SQVTM and CDR2 ANQGSEA. The CDR3 consists of 17 residues. The DNA of the CDR3 is TGCAGCTACTTAACCGCGGGGTTAGCGGGGGCCCAAGAGACCCAGTACTTC. It yields the protein CSYLTAGLAGAQETQYF.

This chain connects TRBV27 to TRBJ2-2, with TRBD1 as a possible D gene (5 bases). With 2 bases removed from V and 1 base from J, the gap between germline ends came to 11 bases. The CDR3 spans 16 residues. Germline CDR1 MNHEY, CDR2 SMNVEV (reference sequence). DNA for the CDR3: TGTGCCAGCAGTTTACGGGTCAGGGAGAACACCGGGGAGCTGTTTTTT. The encoded protein is CASSLRVRENTGELFF.

The chain couples TRBV9 to TRBJ2-1, with TRBD2 identical over 14 bases. This CDR3 is built from 17 residues. Germline V gene sequence: CDR1 SGDLS, CDR2 YYNGEE. The V segment lost 3 bases and the J segment 0 bases; nucleotides outside the gene matches: 2. CDR3 sequence reads: CASSGLAGGFSYNEQFF. Written as DNA, the CDR3 is TGTGCCAGCAGCGGACTAGCGGGAGGGTTCTCCTACAATGAGCAGTTCTTC.

In its sample, this clone was seen once. The V call is TRBV28, the J call TRBJ1-4, with D hard to call. Germline assignment: CDR1 MDHEN and CDR2 SYDVKM. Trimming removed 7 bases at V and 5 bases at J, with 14 bases between. The CDR3 runs to 14 residues. The CDR3 DNA is TGTGCCAGCATCCGCGGGTCTGGCAATGAAAAACTGTTTTTT. It codes for CASIRGSGNEKLFF. The full variable domain, rest sourced from reference TRBV28 and TRBJ1-4, is DVKVTQSSRYLVKRTGEKVFLECVQDMDHENMFWYRQDPGLGLRLIYFSYDVKMKEKGDIPEGYSVSREKKERFSLILESASTNQTSMYLCASIRGSGNEKLFFGSGTQLSVL.

On this clone itself: Other nucleotide sequences in the sample specify the same CDR3. The chain employs TRBV27 and TRBJ2-1; no clear D gene. The germline V and J ends were trimmed by 6 bases and 2 bases, with 8 bases remaining between them. The CDR3 totals 13 residues. Per germline, CDR1 MNHEY and CDR2 SMNVEV (reference sequence). Written as DNA, the CDR3 is TGTGCCAGCAGCCTACGACCCTACAATGAGCAGTTCTTC. It is translated as CASSLRPYNEQFF.

The rearrangement uses TRBV3-1 (or the pseudogene TRBV3-2) and TRBJ2-2; maybe TRBD2 (5 bases). This CDR3 comprises 16 residues. Between the trimmed V and J ends, which lost 4 bases and 6 bases, there was a span of 18 bases. The germline CDR1 and CDR2 sequences are LGHDT and YNNKEL (reference sequence). CDR3 sequence reads: CASSPISAAAAGELFF. DNA for the CDR3: TGTGCCAGCAGCCCTATTAGCGCAGCAGCGGCCGGGGAGCTGTTTTTT.

This chain joins TRBV28 and TRBJ2-5, with 7 bases aligning to TRBD1. This CDR3 contains 15 residues. Per germline, CDR1 MDHEN and CDR2 SYDVKM. Trimming took 6 bases from V and 5 from J; bases not matched to a gene: 12. The CDR3 nucleotides read TGTGCCAGCAGGACAGGGAATGGTTGGTTGGAGACCCAGTACTTC. This gives the protein CASRTGNGWLETQYF.

Of note for this clone: The junction differs from germline at one of its ends, possibly a read error. The chain links TRBV27 to TRBJ2-7; weak D call: TRBD2 (6 bases). This CDR3 comprises 15 residues. The germline CDR1 and CDR2 sequences are MNHEY and SMNVEV (reference sequence). The chain's CDR3 is CASSLSGTGSYEQYF. DNA for the CDR3: TGTGCCAGCAGTCTATCCGGGACTGGATCTTACGAGCAGTACTTC.

The gene calls are TRBV6-5 and TRBJ2-6; weak D call: TRBD2 (5 bases). This CDR3 is 15 amino acids long. V gave up 8 bases and J gave up 0 bases, with 11 bases separating them. Germline V gives CDR1 MNHEY, CDR2 SVGAGI. For the CDR3, the DNA is TGTGCCAGCTCAATTGGGAGCTCTGGGGCCAACGTCCTGACTTTC. Amino acid sequence: CASSIGSSGANVLTF.

This clone was picked up a small number of times. The J gene is TRBJ1-6, the V gene TRBV5-1; possible D gene TRBD1, 6 bases. Trimming left V 1 base short and J 3 bases short, with 8 bases between. This CDR3 region has 15 residues. Germline V gives CDR1 SGHRS, CDR2 YFSETQ. The CDR3 loop reads CASSLSGDYNSPLHF. The DNA of the CDR3 is TGCGCCAGCAGCTTGTCAGGGGACTATAATTCACCCCTCCACTTT.

This chain links TRBV15 with TRBJ2-3; 9 bases are shared with TRBD2. V lost 0 bases and J lost 6; bases outside the gene matches: 10. Per the germline V gene, CDR1 is LNHNV and CDR2 is YYDKDF (reference sequence). This CDR3 region has 17 residues. CDR3 nucleotides: TGTGCCACCAGCAGAGATCGGGGCGGGAGGGCCGGTGATACGCAGTATTTT. Translation gives CATSRDRGGRAGDTQYF.